This TCR beta chain was documented in a study of blood T cell repertoires in COVID-19. Turning to the study itself: Researchers got acute and convalescent COVID-19 samples from the United States, Italy and Spain. PBMCs, B-cell-depleted T cells, or T cells provided the cDNA or gDNA that made up the material.

Authors' analysis steps: Estimation of nucleated cell counts was performed using reference gene primer amplification. Profiled with immunoSEQ multiplex PCR; TCRdb holds only in-frame clones, not every one. V, J and clone size derive from that table, while D and trimming were established from the DNA sequence. The sample consists of over 250,000 clones, about 82% of them appearing once. This CDR3 spans 16 amino acids. Trimming stripped 2 bases from V and 1 base from J, with 14 bases between. Germline V gene lookup returns CDR1 MDHEN and CDR2 SYDVKM. This clone was observed once. This receptor was identified in a man aged 50-59 years with active or convalescent COVID-19. This chain uses TRBV28 with TRBJ1-1; possible D gene TRBD1, 5 bases. Sequencing was performed on peripheral blood. CDR3 DNA: TGTGCCAGCAGTTTAGGTCGAACAGGATCGAACACTGAAGCTTTCTTT. This codes for CASSLGRTGSNTEAFF.